This is a list of T cell receptor beta chains from one sample in a study of shared clonotypes between healthy human individuals. Measured with immunoSEQ multiplex PCR; TCRdb has only the in-frame clones, and not every one. The sample carries over 850,000 clones, about four fifths recorded once. What was sequenced was memory CD4+ T cells from PBMCs. These receptors all stem from a man in his late teens or twenties in good health. Some clones in this sample may be carry-over from other donors' samples. Both conserved end residues are part of each CDR3. Fields, in order: J gene, V gene, CDR3 protein.

>TRBJ2-7|TRBV7-7
CASSTGTSINEQYF
>TRBJ2-1|TRBV5-1
CASSLFWGNEQFF
>TRBJ2-3|TRBV2
CASSDLLAGEADTQYF
>TRBJ2-2|TRBV5-1
CASSLLPGTQLGETGELFF
>TRBJ2-3|TRBV7-2
CASSFAARTDTQYF
>TRBJ1-1|TRBV27
CASGGGSNTEAFF
>TRBJ2-7|TRBV11-2
CASSGLAGLFYEQYF
>TRBJ2-7|TRBV19
CASSEDRGYEQYF
>TRBJ1-1|TRBV27
CDDGGENQQGVNTEAFF
>TRBJ1-1|TRBV28
CASYQLQGAPSTEAFF
>TRBJ2-5|TRBV30
CAWGKETQYF
>TRBJ1-5|TRBV28
CASSLYGIYSNQPQHF
>TRBJ2-3|TRBV28
CASSFGGSQGLTQYF
>TRBJ1-1|TRBV7-9
CASSLVWTGGEAFF
>TRBJ2-1|TRBV6-1
CASSEMGNRHSLYNEQFF
>TRBJ2-1|TRBV9
CASSVDPYGNEQFF
>TRBJ2-4|TRBV6-6
CASMLGSRENIQYF
>TRBJ2-3|TRBV7-3
CASSLNPGTTYTDTQYF
>TRBJ1-1|TRBV6-1
CASSEYPQVHTEAFF
>TRBJ2-3|TRBV7-2
CASSLRTSGSRTDTQYF
>TRBJ1-1|TRBV10-3
CAISGTSEYTEAFF
>TRBJ1-2|TRBV10-3
CATWTGTYGYTF
>TRBJ1-5|TRBV7-2
CASSFVQVGQPQHF
>TRBJ1-1|TRBV27
CASSLRAGGRTEAFF
>TRBJ1-2|TRBV28
CASGSGPFPSYGYTF
>TRBJ2-3|TRBV4-1
CASSQGLSTDTQYF
>TRBJ1-2|TRBV18
CASSPTPQNHYGYTF
>TRBJ1-1|TRBV28
CASSVQGPEAFF
>TRBJ2-1|TRBV29-1
CSDTHFHNEQFF
>TRBJ2-5|TRBV5-1
CASSYSSQETQYF
>TRBJ2-7|TRBV11-2
CASSPVRFERDPFSYEQYF
>TRBJ1-1|TRBV7-2
CASSAQPAVYNTEAFF
>TRBJ2-7|TRBV6-1
CASSEVPRAGKRTSYEQYF
>TRBJ1-2|TRBV2
CASSLQGYYGYTF
>TRBJ1-6|TRBV2
CASSVEGSPLHF
>TRBJ2-2|TRBV30
CAWGGTSGTRATGELFF
>TRBJ1-5|TRBV7-3
CASSYRDAGSPQHF
>TRBJ2-1|TRBV11-3
CASSLTSGGHNEQFF
>TRBJ2-3|TRBV6-5
CASRRTGTSTDTQYF
>TRBJ1-5|TRBV27
CASRTRVNSNQPQHF
>TRBJ1-5|TRBV5-4
CASSLEPQDQPQHF
>TRBJ1-4|TRBV6-6
CASSYRGNEKLFF
>TRBJ1-2|TRBV10-3
CAISDPGEGAYGYTF
>TRBJ1-2|TRBV4-1
CASSQRRLTGWDGYTF
>TRBJ2-2|TRBV10-3
CAIRRQGANTGELFF
>TRBJ2-3|TRBV27
CASSLRRTGGGTDTQYF